One sample yielded the 3 T cell receptor beta chains listed below, sequenced in a study of T cell responses to AZD1222 COVID-19 vaccine. The data were produced by immunoSEQ multiplex PCR, yet TCRdb's version contains in-frame clones alone and is incomplete. The data contain around 59,000 clones, roughly 89% of them seen just once; the ten biggest clones take up approximately 6.1%. The sequenced sample was peripheral blood, obtained 28 days after the second AZD1222 dose. The source is an adult who received the AZD1222 COVID-19 vaccine.

This chain joins TRBV6-6 and TRBJ1-6; no reliable D call. This CDR3 contains 11 residues. The germline V and J ends were trimmed by 7 bases and 7 bases, with 5 bases remaining between them. Germline V CDR1 and CDR2: MNHNY, SVGAGI (reference sequence). CDR3 nucleotide sequence: TGTGCCAGCACCGAGAATTCACCCCTCCACTTT. Amino acids: CASTENSPLHF.

This clone was seen once. The rearrangement links TRBV5-6 to TRBJ1-1, with a possible D match to TRBD1 (5 bases). This CDR3 is built from 15 residues. Germline loops: CDR1 SGHDT, CDR2 YYEEEE. V lost 0 bases and J 2 bases, leaving 11 bases between the germline ends. CDR3 residues: CASSLARQGNTEAFF. Written as DNA, the CDR3 is TGTGCCAGCAGCTTGGCCAGGCAGGGAAACACTGAAGCTTTCTTT.

V and J are TRBV9 and TRBJ1-1; tentative D call: TRBD1 (5 bases). The CDR3 runs to 13 residues. The germline V and J ends were trimmed by 4 bases and 3 bases, with 10 bases remaining between them. CDR1 and CDR2 from the germline V gene are SGDLS and YYNGEE. CDR3 DNA: TGTGCCAGCAGCACCGGGGGGTACACTGAAGCTTTCTTT. Its protein product is CASSTGGYTEAFF.